This T cell receptor beta chain emerged from a study of T cell responses to AZD1222 COVID-19 vaccine. A remark on this clone: What it binds is unknown.

The table came from immunoSEQ multiplex PCR; TCRdb's copy has only in-frame clones and leaves some out. The sample holds approximately 160,000 clones, around 88% seen once. Regarding the study as a whole: Unmutated regions of variants are reportedly targeted by nearly half of spike-specific TCRs. No day 14 peak samples; only post-peak repertoires were characterized. The donor cohort was predominantly white British with a female majority, and clonal diversity may have been underestimated.

The CDR3 has 14 amino acids. Germline V gene data show CDR1 as LGHDT and CDR2 as YNNKEL (reference sequence). The V gene lost 4 bases and the J gene lost 4 bases, with 13 bases spanning the gap. The sequences come from peripheral blood, collected on day 0 of MenACWY control vaccination. V is TRBV3-1 (or the pseudogene TRBV3-2) and J is TRBJ1-2; D gene uncertain. The clonotype was recovered from an adult in good health. As DNA, the CDR3 is TGTGCCAGCAGCCTCCAGGCGACTCCCTATGGCTACACCTTC. It translates to CASSLQATPYGYTF.